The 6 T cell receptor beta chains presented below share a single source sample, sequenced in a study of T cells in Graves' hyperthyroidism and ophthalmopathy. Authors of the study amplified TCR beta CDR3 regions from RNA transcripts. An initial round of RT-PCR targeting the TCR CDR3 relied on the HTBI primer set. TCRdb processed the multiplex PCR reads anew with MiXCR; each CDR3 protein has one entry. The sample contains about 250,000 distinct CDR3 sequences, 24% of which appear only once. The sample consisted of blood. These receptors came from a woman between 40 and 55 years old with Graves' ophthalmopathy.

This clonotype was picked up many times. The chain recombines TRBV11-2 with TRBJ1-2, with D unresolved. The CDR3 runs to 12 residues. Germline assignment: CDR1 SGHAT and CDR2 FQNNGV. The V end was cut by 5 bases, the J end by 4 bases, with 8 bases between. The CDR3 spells CASSRSPYGYTF. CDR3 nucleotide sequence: TGTGCCAGCAGCCGGAGCCCCTATGGCTACACCTTC. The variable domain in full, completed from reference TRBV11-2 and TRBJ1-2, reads EAGVAQSPRYKIIEKRQSVAFWCNPISGHATLYWYQQILGQGPKLLIQFQNNGVVDDSQLPKDRFSAERLKGVDSTLKIQPAKLEDSAVYLCASSRSPYGYTFGSGTRLTVV.

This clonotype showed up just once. CDR3 bases: TGTGCCAGCAGCTTAGATGCGGGACTAGCGGTCTTGGAGCAGTACTTC. Translated: CASSLDAGLAVLEQYF. The chain joins TRBV11-2 to TRBJ2-7; TRBD2 aligns across 11 bases. The germline gives CDR1 SGHAT, CDR2 FQNNGV. This CDR3 is built from 16 residues. The V gene end was trimmed by 0 bases and the J gene end by 7 bases; junction bases not matched to a gene: 8. The complete variable domain, with remaining parts taken from reference TRBV11-2 and TRBJ2-7, reads EAGVAQSPRYKIIEKRQSVAFWCNPISGHATLYWYQQILGQGPKLLIQFQNNGVVDDSQLPKDRFSAERLKGVDSTLKIQPAKLEDSAVYLCASSLDAGLAVLEQYFGPGTRLTVT.

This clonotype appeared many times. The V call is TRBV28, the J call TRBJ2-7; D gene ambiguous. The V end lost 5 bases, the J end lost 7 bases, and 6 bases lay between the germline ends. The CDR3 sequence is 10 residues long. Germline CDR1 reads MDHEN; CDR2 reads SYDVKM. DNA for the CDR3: TGTGCCAGCAGTACCCCAGAGCAGTACTTC. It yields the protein CASSTPEQYF.

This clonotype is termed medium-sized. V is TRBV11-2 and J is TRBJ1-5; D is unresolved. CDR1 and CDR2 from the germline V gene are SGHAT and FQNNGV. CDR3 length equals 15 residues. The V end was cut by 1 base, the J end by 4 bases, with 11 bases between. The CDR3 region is CASSLGGLDNQPQHF. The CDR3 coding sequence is TGTGCCAGCAGCTTAGGAGGACTGGATAATCAGCCCCAGCATTTT.

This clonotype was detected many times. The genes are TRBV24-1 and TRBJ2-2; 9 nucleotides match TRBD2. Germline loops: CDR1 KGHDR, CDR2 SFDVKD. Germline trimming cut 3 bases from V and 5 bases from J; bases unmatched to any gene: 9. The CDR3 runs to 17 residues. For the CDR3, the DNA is TGTGCCACCAGTGATCCCGGTGGTAGCGGGAGAACCGGGGAGCTGTTTTTT. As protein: CATSDPGGSGRTGELFF.

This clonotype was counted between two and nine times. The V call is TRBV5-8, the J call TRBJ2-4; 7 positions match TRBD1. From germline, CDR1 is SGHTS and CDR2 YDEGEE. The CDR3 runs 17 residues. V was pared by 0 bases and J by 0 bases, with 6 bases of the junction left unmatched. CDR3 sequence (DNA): TGTGCCAGCAGCTTGGCGAAGACAGGGACAGCCAAAAACATTCAGTACTTC. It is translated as CASSLAKTGTAKNIQYF. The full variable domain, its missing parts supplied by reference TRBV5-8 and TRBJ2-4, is EAGVTQSPTHLIKTRGQQATLRCSPISGHTSVYWYQQALGLGLQFLLWYDEGEERNRGNFPPRFSGRQFPNYSSELNVNALELEDSALYLCASSLAKTGTAKNIQYFGAGTRLSVL.